The next 8 T cell receptor beta chains were all read from a single sample in a study of T cell responses to AZD1222 COVID-19 vaccine. Profiling relied on immunoSEQ multiplex PCR, and the TCRdb table lists in-frame clones only, not all of them. The repertoire holds approximately 170,000 clones, with 75% to 90% as singletons. Specimen: peripheral blood, collected on day 0 of AZD1222 vaccination. These receptors were collected from an adult in good health.

J is TRBJ2-5 and V is TRBV5-1; 7 nucleotides align to TRBD1. Looked up from germline, CDR1 is SGHRS and CDR2 is YFSETQ. This CDR3 contains 16 residues. Losses at the gene ends were 0 bases for V and 0 bases for J; bases not matched to a gene: 5. As DNA, the CDR3 is TGCGCCAGCAGCTTGGTAGGGGGCCGGTACCAAGAGACCCAGTACTTC. This encodes CASSLVGGRYQETQYF.

The V and J genes are TRBV29-1 and TRBJ2-5; D is ambiguous. The CDR3 covers 11 residues. Germline CDR1 is SQVTM and CDR2 is ANQGSEA. The V and J ends lost 1 base and 2 bases respectively, with 2 bases between them. This CDR3 reads CSVEGQETQYF. The CDR3, as DNA: TGCAGCGTTGAAGGACAAGAGACCCAGTACTTC.

The V and J genes are TRBV2 and TRBJ1-1; no firm D call. Trimming stripped 6 bases from V and 2 bases from J, with 4 bases between. The CDR3 consists of 11 residues. Per germline, CDR1 SNHLY and CDR2 FYNNEI. CDR3 protein: CASRINTEAFF. As DNA, the CDR3 is TGTGCCAGCAGGATTAACACTGAAGCTTTCTTT. The variable domain in full, with the rest retrieved from reference TRBV2 and TRBJ1-1, is EPEVTQTPSHQVTQMGQEVILRCVPISNHLYFYWYRQILGQKVEFLVSFYNNEISEKSEIFDDQFSVERPDGSNFTLKIRSTKLEDSAMYFCASRINTEAFFGQGTRLTVV.

This sequence joins TRBV4-3 and TRBJ2-7; possibly TRBD2 for D (6 bases). Germline V lookup: CDR1 LGHNA, CDR2 YSLEER. The CDR3 totals 17 residues. V lost 0 bases and J lost 4, with 19 bases in between. Here the CDR3 DNA reads TGCGCCAGCAGCCAAGAAGGCCCTAGCGCGGAGGATTACGAGCAGTACTTC. Protein product: CASSQEGPSAEDYEQYF.

This chain uses TRBV12-3 or TRBV12-4 with TRBJ1-1, with D perhaps TRBD1 (5 bases). This CDR3 region has 11 residues. V shed 3 bases and J shed 7 bases, with 6 bases lying between them. The CDR3 is CASSFDSEAFF. Here the CDR3 DNA reads TGTGCCAGCAGTTTCGACAGTGAAGCTTTCTTT.

The count of this clone is one. J is TRBJ1-2 and V is TRBV28, with D unresolved. The CDR3 extends over 16 amino acids. CDR1 is MDHEN, CDR2 SYDVKM, per germline. V lost 5 bases and J lost 4, with 20 bases in between. The CDR3 nucleotides read TGTGCCAGCAGTCTTTCCGACACAAGAAAAATCTATGGCTACACCTTC. Translated: CASSLSDTRKIYGYTF.

The chain employs TRBV5-8 and TRBJ2-3; 7 bases map to TRBD1. This CDR3 contains 16 residues. V lost 1 base, J lost 1 base, and 6 bases stayed unmatched. Germline CDR1 reads SGHTS; CDR2 reads YDEGEE. The CDR3 loop is CASSLIGQGGTDTQYF. The CDR3 region has the DNA TGTGCCAGCAGCTTGATTGGGCAGGGGGGCACAGATACGCAGTATTTT.

The chain couples TRBV27 to TRBJ1-6; D might be TRBD1 (5 bases). Germline V gene sequence: CDR1 MNHEY, CDR2 SMNVEV (reference sequence). The CDR3 length is 15 residues. V gave up 3 bases and J gave up 5 bases, with 11 bases separating them. The CDR3 region has the DNA TGTGCCAGCAGTTTCCAGGGCTTGAATAATTCACCCCTCCACTTT. Translation gives CASSFQGLNNSPLHF.